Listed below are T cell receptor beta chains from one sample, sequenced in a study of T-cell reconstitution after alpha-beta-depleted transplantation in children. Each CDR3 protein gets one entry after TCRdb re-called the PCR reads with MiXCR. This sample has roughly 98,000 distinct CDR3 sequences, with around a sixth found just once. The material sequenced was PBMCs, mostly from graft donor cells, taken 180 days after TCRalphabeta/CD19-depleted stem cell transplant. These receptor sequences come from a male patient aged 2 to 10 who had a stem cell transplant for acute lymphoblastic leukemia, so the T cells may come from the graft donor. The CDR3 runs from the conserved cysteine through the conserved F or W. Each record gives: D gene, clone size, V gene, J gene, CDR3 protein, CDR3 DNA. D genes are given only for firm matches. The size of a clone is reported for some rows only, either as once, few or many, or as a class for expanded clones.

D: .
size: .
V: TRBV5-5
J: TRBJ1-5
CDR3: CASSAHGLADGAQHF
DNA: TGTGCCAGCAGCGCGCATGGACTCGCGGATGGGGCCCAGCATTTT

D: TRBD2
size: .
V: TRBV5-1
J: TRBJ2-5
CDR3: CASSFVTSGVKTQYF
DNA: TGCGCCAGCAGCTTCGTCACTAGCGGGGTAAAGACCCAGTACTTC

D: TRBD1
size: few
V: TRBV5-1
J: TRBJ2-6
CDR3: CASSLDRTGAAGANVLTF
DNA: TGCGCCAGCAGCTTGGATAGGACAGGGGCAGCCGGGGCCAACGTCCTGACTTTC

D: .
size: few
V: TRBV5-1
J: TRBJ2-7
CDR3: CASSLIPDGRFHYEQYF
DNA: TGCGCCAGCAGCTTGATACCGGACGGCCGATTCCACTACGAGCAGTACTTC

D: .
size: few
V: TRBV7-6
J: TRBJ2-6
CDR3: CASSLGVRQALGGANVLTF
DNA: TGTGCCAGCAGCTTAGGCGTCCGGCAGGCCCTTGGGGGGGCCAACGTCCTGACTTTC

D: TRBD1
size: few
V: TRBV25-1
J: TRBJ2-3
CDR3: CASSPRQGQGTDTQYF
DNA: TGTGCCAGCAGCCCAAGACAGGGGCAGGGGACAGATACGCAGTATTTT

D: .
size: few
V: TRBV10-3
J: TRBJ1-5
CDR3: CAISESDSRVNQPQHF
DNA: TGTGCCATCAGTGAGTCTGATTCCAGGGTAAATCAGCCCCAGCATTTT

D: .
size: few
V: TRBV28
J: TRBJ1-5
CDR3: CASTGFSADQPQHF
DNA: TGTGCCAGCACGGGGTTTTCCGCGGATCAGCCCCAGCATTTT

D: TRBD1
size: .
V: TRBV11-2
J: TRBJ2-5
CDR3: CASSLQTGGLQETQYF
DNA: TGTGCCAGCAGCTTACAGACAGGGGGGTTACAAGAGACCCAGTACTTC

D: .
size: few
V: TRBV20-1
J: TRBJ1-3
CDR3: CSAQQGGPGNTIYF
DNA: TGCAGTGCGCAACAGGGTGGTCCTGGAAACACCATATATTTT

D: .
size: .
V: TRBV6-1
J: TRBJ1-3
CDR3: CASSLGNTIYF
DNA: TGTGCCAGCAGCCTTGGAAACACCATATATTTT

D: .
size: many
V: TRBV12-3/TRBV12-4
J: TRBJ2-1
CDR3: CASSFIDEQFF
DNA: TGTGCCAGCAGTTTCATCGATGAGCAGTTCTTC

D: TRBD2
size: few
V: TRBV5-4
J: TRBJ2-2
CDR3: CASSAGLSTGELFF
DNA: TGTGCCAGCAGCGCGGGACTAAGCACCGGGGAGCTGTTTTTT

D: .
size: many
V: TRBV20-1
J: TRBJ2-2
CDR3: CSARDPRAAGELFF
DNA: TGCAGTGCTAGGGACCCTCGAGCCGCCGGGGAGCTGTTTTTT

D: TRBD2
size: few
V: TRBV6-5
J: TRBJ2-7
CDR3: CASSYGAGGPSYEQYF
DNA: TGTGCCAGCAGTTACGGGGCGGGGGGGCCCTCCTACGAGCAGTACTTC

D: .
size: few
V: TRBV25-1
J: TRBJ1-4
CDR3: CASRASRAEKLFF
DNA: TGTGCCAGCAGGGCGTCCAGGGCGGAAAAACTGTTTTTT

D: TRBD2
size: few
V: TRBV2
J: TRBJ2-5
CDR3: CASSDPASGDRRRAQYF
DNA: TGTGCCAGCAGTGATCCGGCTAGCGGGGACCGTCGTAGGGCCCAGTACTTC

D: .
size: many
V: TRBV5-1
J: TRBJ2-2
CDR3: CASRTLRTTNTGELFF
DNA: TGCGCCAGCAGGACGCTCCGCACCACGAACACCGGGGAGCTGTTTTTT

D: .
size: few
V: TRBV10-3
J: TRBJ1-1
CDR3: CAIGWRSSPRGNTEAFF
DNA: TGTGCCATAGGATGGAGAAGCTCTCCCAGGGGGAACACTGAAGCTTTCTTT